This entry lists 28 T cell receptor beta chains sequenced from one sample in a study of blood T cell repertoires in COVID-19. The protocol was immunoSEQ multiplex PCR, while the TCRdb copy is restricted to in-frame clones and leaves out a portion. This table holds a few hundred thousand clones, about 83% found once. Specimen: peripheral blood. These receptors all come from a man aged 50 or older with active or convalescent COVID-19.

The CDR3 sequence: CASSLLEGGYTF. DNA for the CDR3: TGTGCCAGCAGCTTATTAGAGGGAGGCTACACCTTC. V gene TRBV11-3 combines with J gene TRBJ1-2; D call uncertain. CDR1 is SGHNT and CDR2 is YENEEA in the germline V gene. Trimming cost V 2 bases and J 8 bases, with 9 bases left between them. The CDR3 sequence is 12 residues long.

The V and J genes are TRBV19 and TRBJ2-5, with TRBD2 as a possible D gene (6 bases). This CDR3 has 14 residues. Germline CDR1 LNHDA, CDR2 SQIVND (reference sequence). Between the trimmed V and J ends, which lost 2 bases and 3 bases, there was a span of 10 bases. CDR3 loop: CASSISRGKETQYF. The CDR3 DNA reads TGTGCCAGTAGTATAAGCCGGGGGAAAGAGACCCAGTACTTC.

In this sample, this clone turned up once. The chain has TRBV10-1 and TRBJ2-5, with 10 bases fitting TRBD2. CDR3 length equals 16 residues. Germline-derived CDR1 and CDR2 are WNHNN and SYGVQD (reference sequence). J lost 1 base, V lost 4 bases, and 6 bases had no gene match. The CDR3 reads CASSAGTSDTQETQYF. CDR3 nucleotide sequence: TGCGCCAGCAGTGCCGGGACTAGCGATACCCAAGAGACCCAGTACTTC.

This chain uses TRBV7-3 with TRBJ2-1; tentative D call: TRBD1 (6 bases). The V end was cut by 1 base, the J end by 2 bases, with 12 bases between. This CDR3 has 16 residues. Germline CDR1 SGHTA, CDR2 FQGTGA. CDR3 region: CASSLRGRMTYNEQFF. CDR3 nucleotides: TGTGCCAGCAGCTTAAGGGGGCGGATGACCTACAATGAGCAGTTCTTC.

The chain recombines TRBV6-2 or TRBV6-3 with TRBJ1-2; TRBD1 matches 8 bases. V was pared by 5 bases and J by 4 bases, with 9 bases of the junction left unmatched. There are 15 residues in the CDR3. Germline values: CDR1 MNHEY, CDR2 SVGEGT. The CDR3 DNA sequence: TGTGCCAGCAGTAAGACAGGGGAAGGCGGCTATGGCTACACCTTC. Translating it yields CASSKTGEGGYGYTF.

The chain links TRBV4-1 to TRBJ1-2, with D tentatively TRBD1 (6 bases). Trimming pared 0 bases from V and 5 bases from J, leaving 7 bases between. This CDR3 region has 13 residues. The germline V gene encodes CDR1 MGHRA and CDR2 YSYEKL. CDR3 DNA sequence: TGCGCCAGCAGCCAAGATCAGGGGTATGGCTACACCTTC. Residues: CASSQDQGYGYTF.

The rearrangement uses TRBV11-1 and TRBJ1-4; no reliable D call. The V end was cut by 2 bases, the J end by 6 bases, with 7 bases between. This CDR3 contains 13 residues. Per the germline V gene, CDR1 is SGHAT and CDR2 is FQDESV (reference sequence). CDR3 sequence reads: CASSLSEDEKLFF. In DNA form, the CDR3 reads TGTGCCAGCAGCTTATCAGAGGATGAAAAACTGTTTTTT.

The chain links TRBV29-1 to TRBJ2-7; D may be TRBD1 (5 bases). CDR3 length: 12 amino acids. The germline V gene has CDR1 SQVTM and CDR2 ANQGSEA. V was clipped by 7 bases and J by 5 bases, with 15 bases between them. CDR3 sequence: CSALRSGNEQYF. The CDR3 DNA sequence: TGCAGCGCCCTGAGGTCAGGGAACGAGCAGTACTTC.

The chain uses TRBV29-1 and TRBJ2-7, with D perhaps TRBD1 (5 bases). V was trimmed by 1 base and J by 3 bases, leaving 16 bases between them. Germline V gives CDR1 SQVTM, CDR2 ANQGSEA. This CDR3 contains 15 residues. DNA for the CDR3: TGCAGCGTTGAAGCCCCAGGGAATACGAACTACGAGCAGTACTTC. Amino acids: CSVEAPGNTNYEQYF.

The chain recombines TRBV7-6 with TRBJ1-4; D is possibly TRBD1 (6 bases). Between the trimmed V and J ends, which lost 4 bases and 4 bases, there was a span of 13 bases. Germline V lookup: CDR1 SGHVS, CDR2 FNYEAQ. The CDR3 loop spans 15 amino acids. The CDR3 DNA follows: TGTGCCAGCAGCTCGCGATCCAGGGGTAATGAAAAACTGTTTTTT. Its protein is CASSSRSRGNEKLFF.

This clone was seen many times. The chain combines TRBV4-3 with TRBJ2-3; D may be TRBD2 (5 bases). The CDR3 covers 18 residues. V was trimmed by 0 bases and J by 0 bases, leaving 16 bases between them. CDR1 LGHNA and CDR2 YSLEER come from the germline V gene. The CDR3: CASSQDVTTPTSTDTQYF. The CDR3 coding sequence is TGCGCCAGCAGCCAAGATGTGACTACCCCCACTAGCACAGATACGCAGTATTTT.

This rearrangement joins TRBV12-5 to TRBJ1-4; possible D gene TRBD1, 6 bases. The length of the CDR3 is 17 residues. Germline lookup yields CDR1 LGHNT and CDR2 FRNRAP. Trimming removed 2 bases from V and 3 bases from J, with 16 bases in between. Written as DNA, the CDR3 is TGTGCTAGTGGTTTGTACCCGCTACAGGGTTCTAATGAAAAACTGTTTTTT. Its protein product is CASGLYPLQGSNEKLFF.

This clone was picked up a small number of times. J is TRBJ1-2 and V is TRBV10-2; TRBD1 is a possible D gene (6 bases). Germline V gives CDR1 WSHSY, CDR2 SAAADI. V lost 0 bases and J 1 base, leaving 12 bases between the germline ends. The CDR3 is made up of 16 amino acids. CDR3 sequence (DNA): TGCGCCAGCAGTGAGTCCACGGGGGGCATTAACTATGGCTACACCTTC. This gives the protein CASSESTGGINYGYTF.

A word on this clone: One end of the junction does not line up with germline, which may come from a read error. CDR3 region: CASSQEGPSCF. Written as DNA, the CDR3 is TGTGCCAGCAGCCAAGAGGGGCCCTCCTGCTTC. V gene TRBV3-1 (or the pseudogene TRBV3-2) combines with J gene TRBJ1-2; D might be TRBD1 (5 bases). The CDR3 runs to 11 residues. Looked up from germline, CDR1 is LGHDT and CDR2 is YNNKEL (reference sequence).

The chain joins TRBV4-2 to TRBJ1-3; D unresolved. V shed 2 bases and J shed 0 bases, with 5 bases lying between them. CDR1 and CDR2 from the germline V gene are LGHNA and YNFKEQ. This CDR3 is built from 14 residues. The CDR3 loop reads CASSQSSSGNTIYF. The DNA of the CDR3 is TGTGCCAGCAGCCAATCCTCCTCTGGAAACACCATATATTTT.

V is TRBV2 and J is TRBJ2-7; 9 nucleotides match TRBD1. Per the germline V gene, CDR1 is SNHLY and CDR2 is FYNNEI. The ends lost 8 bases at V and 3 bases at J; junction bases unmatched: 5. This CDR3 is 13 amino acids long. The CDR3 reads CASGGTGSYEQYF. In DNA form, the CDR3 reads TGTGCCAGCGGTGGGACAGGGAGCTACGAGCAGTACTTC. Drawing the rest from reference TRBV2 and TRBJ2-7, the complete variable domain is EPEVTQTPSHQVTQMGQEVILRCVPISNHLYFYWYRQILGQKVEFLVSFYNNEISEKSEIFDDQFSVERPDGSNFTLKIRSTKLEDSAMYFCASGGTGSYEQYFGPGTRLTVT.

The gene calls are TRBV30 and TRBJ1-1; possible D gene TRBD1, 6 bases. The CDR3 runs to 13 residues. Germline CDR1 is GTSNPN and CDR2 is SVGIG (reference sequence). Between the trimmed V and J ends, which lost 2 bases and 4 bases, there was a span of 11 bases. CDR3 region: CAWSPIGGTEAFF. CDR3 in DNA: TGTGCCTGGAGTCCCATAGGGGGCACTGAAGCTTTCTTT.

The V call is TRBV30, the J call TRBJ1-5; TRBD1 matches at 11 bases. Germline V gives CDR1 GTSNPN, CDR2 SVGIG (reference sequence). This CDR3 region has 14 residues. V shed 3 bases and J 6 bases; nucleotides not matched to a gene: 4. For the CDR3, the DNA is TGTGCCTGGAGCGGAGGGACAGGGGGTCAGCCCCAGCATTTT. Protein sequence: CAWSGGTGGQPQHF.

This clone was seen more than once but under ten times. The CDR3 sequence: CAGVDRGNNEQFF. In DNA form, the CDR3 reads TGTGCCGGAGTGGACAGGGGGAACAATGAGCAGTTCTTC. The chain has TRBV7-9 and TRBJ2-1; 10 nucleotides match TRBD1. Germline V gene lookup returns CDR1 SEHNR and CDR2 FQNEAQ (reference sequence). The CDR3 runs 13 residues. The V segment lost 11 bases and the J segment 5 bases; nucleotides outside the gene matches: 6.

This chain links TRBV11-2 with TRBJ1-5; D perhaps matches TRBD1 (6 bases). The germline V and J ends were trimmed by 0 bases and 4 bases, with 10 bases remaining between them. CDR1 SGHAT and CDR2 FQNNGV come from the germline V gene. The CDR3 is 15 residues long. CDR3 in amino acids: CASSLDPGQNQPQHF. The CDR3 DNA reads TGTGCCAGCAGCTTAGATCCCGGACAGAATCAGCCCCAGCATTTT.

Here the CDR3 reads CASSPRTNEKLFF. The CDR3 DNA reads TGTGCCAGCAGTCCCAGAACTAATGAAAAACTGTTTTTT. The chain has TRBV7-6 and TRBJ1-4; no definite D call. The CDR3 totals 13 residues. Trimming pared 6 bases from V and 1 base from J, leaving 6 bases between. The germline gives CDR1 SGHVS, CDR2 FNYEAQ.

This rearrangement joins TRBV7-3 to TRBJ1-3, with D maybe TRBD1 (6 bases). The CDR3 runs to 13 residues. CDR1 is SGHTA, CDR2 FQGTGA, per germline. The V gene lost 5 bases and the J gene lost 1 base, with 6 bases spanning the gap. Here the CDR3 DNA reads TGTGCCAGCAGCACAGGGTCTGGAAACACCATATATTTT. Translated: CASSTGSGNTIYF.

This clone was seen a few times. V and J are TRBV9 and TRBJ2-1; D is unclear. The CDR3 runs to 14 residues. The V end lost 1 base, the J end lost 5 bases, and 10 bases lay between the germline ends. Germline V gene sequence: CDR1 SGDLS, CDR2 YYNGEE. CDR3 sequence reads: CASSVPESHNEQFF. The CDR3 bases are TGTGCCAGCAGCGTACCGGAGTCCCACAATGAGCAGTTCTTC.

V usage is TRBV18 and J usage is TRBJ1-1; 7 bases are a match to TRBD1. V lost 6 bases and J lost 5; bases outside the gene matches: 9. This CDR3 contains 14 residues. CDR1 and CDR2 (germline): KGHSH, LQKENI. The CDR3 coding sequence is TGTGCCAGCTCCCCCTCGACAGGGAAGACTGAAGCTTTCTTT. This sequence encodes CASSPSTGKTEAFF.

V gene TRBV5-6 combines with J gene TRBJ2-5; 8 positions agree with TRBD2. Germline V gene lookup returns CDR1 SGHDT and CDR2 YYEEEE. The CDR3 has 15 amino acids. V was clipped by 0 bases and J by 8 bases; unmatched bases: 9. CDR3 amino acids: CASSLEGRAGGTQYF. DNA of the CDR3: TGTGCCAGCAGCTTGGAGGGCAGGGCGGGGGGCACCCAGTACTTC. Full variable domain (outside the CDR3, taken from reference TRBV5-6 and TRBJ2-5): DAGVTQSPTHLIKTRGQQVTLRCSPKSGHDTVSWYQQALGQGPQFIFQYYEEEERQRGNFPDRFSGHQFPNYSSELNVNALLLGDSALYLCASSLEGRAGGTQYFGPGTRLLVL.

This sequence joins TRBV5-5 and TRBJ1-2, with a weak D call TRBD1 (5 bases). Germline V gene lookup returns CDR1 SGHKS and CDR2 YYEKEE (reference sequence). The CDR3 runs to 12 residues. Deletions cut 6 bases from V and 6 bases from J, with 12 bases between. CDR3 amino acids: CASTMGGNGYTF. The DNA of the CDR3 is TGTGCCAGCACCATGGGGGGGAATGGCTACACCTTC.

V is TRBV12-3 or TRBV12-4 and J is TRBJ2-5; D gene uncertain. The CDR3 loop spans 11 amino acids. V shed 6 bases and J shed 0 bases, with 2 bases lying between them. The CDR3 nucleotides read TGTGCCAGCAGCAACCAAGAGACCCAGTACTTC. Protein: CASSNQETQYF.

The chain is built from TRBV2 and TRBJ2-5; a weak D match, TRBD1 (5 bases). Germline CDR1 is SNHLY and CDR2 is FYNNEI. V was shortened by 1 base and J by 0 bases, with 9 bases between the two germline ends. This CDR3 is built from 15 residues. The DNA for the CDR3 is TGTGCCAGCAGTGAAGTCCCAGGGTACCAAGAGACCCAGTACTTC. Translating it yields CASSEVPGYQETQYF.